This T cell receptor beta chain was recovered during a study of blood T cell repertoires in COVID-19. Overall study: PBMCs, B-cell-depleted T cells, or T cells were the source of the cDNA or gDNA that made up the material.

The authors' processing: By means of reference gene primer amplification, nucleated cell counts were estimated. This table comes from immunoSEQ multiplex PCR, and its TCRdb copy is limited to in-frame clones, with some not included. From that table come the V and J calls and clone size; the DNA was used to work out D and trimming. This table holds 200,000 to 250,000 clones, 80% to 95% found once. With V trimmed by 1 base and J by 10 bases, 6 bases remained unmatched. This CDR3 has 16 amino acids. The germline gives CDR1 SNHLY, CDR2 FYNNEI. The sequencing input was peripheral blood. The receptor was isolated from a man aged 55 to 69 with COVID-19, enrolled during active disease. The J gene is TRBJ2-1, the V gene TRBV2; TRBD2 aligns across 14 bases. CDR3 DNA sequence: TGTGCCAGCAGTGAAGAGGGACTAGCGGGGGCCAGAGAGCAGTTCTTC. Translated: CASSEEGLAGAREQFF.